Below are 28 T cell receptor beta chains sequenced from a single sample in a study of T cell responses to AZD1222 COVID-19 vaccine. The protocol was immunoSEQ multiplex PCR, while the TCRdb copy is restricted to in-frame clones and leaves out a portion. The sample yields some 150,000 clones, 85% to 90% seen once. Sequencing was performed on peripheral blood, taken 28 days after the second AZD1222 dose. These receptors were collected from an adult who received the AZD1222 COVID-19 vaccine.

The chain couples TRBV9 to TRBJ1-6, with D unresolved. Trimming left V 0 bases short and J 7 bases short, with 11 bases between. This CDR3 is built from 15 residues. Germline assignment: CDR1 SGDLS and CDR2 YYNGEE. CDR3 residues: CASSVDPGGNSPLHF. In DNA, the CDR3 is TGTGCCAGCAGCGTAGATCCGGGCGGGAATTCACCCCTCCACTTT.

V usage is TRBV28 and J usage is TRBJ2-7; D assignment may be TRBD1 or TRBD2 (5 bases each). Germline V CDR1 and CDR2: MDHEN, SYDVKM. The V gene lost 6 bases and the J gene lost 6 bases, with 15 bases spanning the gap. This CDR3 contains 13 residues. The CDR3 DNA reads as TGTGCCAGCAGCTACGGGGCATTGGGCGAGCAGTACTTC. It translates to CASSYGALGEQYF.

The J gene is TRBJ1-2, the V gene TRBV7-9, with 7 bases lining up with TRBD1. Germline CDR1 and CDR2: SEHNR and FQNEAQ (reference sequence). CDR3 length: 14 residues. The V gene end was trimmed by 5 bases and the J gene end by 4 bases; junction bases not matched to a gene: 7. CDR3 DNA: TGTGCCAGCAGCGTCCAGGGGGGACCCTATGGCTACACCTTC. Translated, it gives CASSVQGGPYGYTF.

In the case of this clone: Other nucleotide sequences from this sample produce the same CDR3. The J gene is TRBJ2-7, the V gene TRBV2; 10 nucleotides agree with TRBD1. The germline V gene encodes CDR1 SNHLY and CDR2 FYNNEI. J was trimmed by 3 bases and V by 4 bases; bases with no gene match: 3. There are 14 residues in the CDR3. CDR3 residues: CASSVGTGDYEQYF. CDR3 sequence (DNA): TGTGCCAGCAGTGTCGGGACAGGGGACTACGAGCAGTACTTC.

The chain links TRBV7-6 to TRBJ2-3, with 10 bases lining up with TRBD2. Germline V lookup: CDR1 SGHVS, CDR2 FNYEAQ. CDR3 size: 16 residues. Trimming took 1 base from V and 3 from J; bases not matched to a gene: 4. The CDR3 DNA is TGTGCCAGCAGCTTAGGACTAGCGGGCCCAACAGATACGCAGTATTTT. It codes for CASSLGLAGPTDTQYF. Supplemented by reference TRBV7-6 and TRBJ2-3, the full variable domain reads GAGVSQSPRYKVTKRGQDVALRCDPISGHVSLYWYRQALGQGPEFLTYFNYEAQQDKSGLPNDRFSAERPEGSISTLTIQRTEQRDSAMYRCASSLGLAGPTDTQYFGPGTRLTVL.

The chain employs TRBV10-3 and TRBJ2-2, with D unclear. The germline V gene has CDR1 ENHRY and CDR2 SYGVKD. The CDR3 spans 11 residues. Trimming stripped 3 bases from V and 9 bases from J, with 5 bases between. CDR3 sequence: CAISDLWELFF. In nucleotides, the CDR3 is TGTGCCATCAGTGACTTATGGGAGCTGTTTTTT.

This clone showed up just once. The chain is built from TRBV4-2 and TRBJ2-5; 14 nucleotides agree with TRBD2. CDR1 is LGHNA and CDR2 is YNFKEQ in the germline V gene. V lost 4 bases to trimming and J lost 4 bases; unmatched junction nucleotides: 8. This CDR3 contains 17 residues. CDR3: CASSRAGLAGVAETQYF. DNA for the CDR3: TGTGCCAGCAGCCGAGCGGGACTAGCGGGGGTGGCAGAGACCCAGTACTTC.

The chain joins TRBV24-1 to TRBJ2-2; D uncertain. V was trimmed by 8 bases and J by 4 bases, leaving 16 bases between them. The CDR3 contains 15 residues. Per the germline V gene, CDR1 is KGHDR and CDR2 is SFDVKD. The CDR3 nucleotides are TGTGCCACCATGGGTTTGGGTCCGGTCACCGGGGAGCTGTTTTTT. Translated, it gives CATMGLGPVTGELFF.

The rearrangement links TRBV7-2 to TRBJ2-1, with 10 bases fitting TRBD1. CDR1 and CDR2 from the germline V gene are SGHTA and FQGNSA. Losses at the gene ends were 5 bases for V and 6 bases for J; bases not matched to a gene: 4. The CDR3 covers 14 residues. For the CDR3, the DNA is TGTGCCAGCAGCCGGGACAGGGGCTCCAATGAGCAGTTCTTC. Its translation is CASSRDRGSNEQFF. The entire variable domain, with the rest obtained from reference TRBV7-2 and TRBJ2-1, is as follows: GAGVSQSPSNKVTEKGKDVELRCDPISGHTALYWYRQSLGQGLEFLIYFQGNSAPDKSGLPSDRFSAERTGGSVSTLTIQRTQQEDSAVYLCASSRDRGSNEQFFGPGTRLTVL.

The chain recombines TRBV7-9 with TRBJ2-3; 8 bases map to TRBD2. The germline V gene encodes CDR1 SEHNR and CDR2 FQNEAQ (reference sequence). Trimming at V came to 5 bases and at J to 1 base, leaving 11 bases not matched to a gene. The CDR3 has 17 amino acids. The CDR3 here is CASSLERISGGTDTQYF. As DNA, the CDR3 is TGTGCCAGCAGCCTCGAAAGAATTAGCGGGGGCACAGATACGCAGTATTTT.

This chain joins TRBV6-5 and TRBJ1-5; D unclear. CDR3 length: 13 amino acids. CDR1 MNHEY and CDR2 SVGAGI come from the germline V gene. Trimming took off 2 bases at V and 3 bases at J, with 5 bases between the two ends. The CDR3 region is CASSYMPNQPQHF. The CDR3 nucleotides are TGTGCCAGCAGTTACATGCCCAATCAGCCCCAGCATTTT.

The rearrangement links TRBV7-8 to TRBJ1-1, with unresolved D. Germline-derived CDR1 and CDR2 are SGHVS and FQNEAQ. The V end lost 5 bases, the J end lost 0 bases, and 25 bases lay between the germline ends. The CDR3 runs to 19 residues. CDR3 loop: CASSPFAPRGFYMNTEAFF. DNA of the CDR3: TGTGCCAGCAGCCCTTTTGCGCCCCGTGGGTTTTACATGAACACTGAAGCTTTCTTT.

The V and J genes are TRBV7-9 and TRBJ2-5; D gene ambiguous. Germline V gene data show CDR1 as SEHNR and CDR2 as FQNEAQ (reference sequence). Trimming took off 5 bases at V and 4 bases at J, with 11 bases between the two ends. There are 13 residues in the CDR3. CDR3 in amino acids: CASSPRLGETQYF. The CDR3 nucleotides are TGTGCCAGCAGCCCCCGGTTGGGAGAGACCCAGTACTTC.

The V gene is TRBV7-2, the J gene TRBJ1-3, with TRBD1 matching over 7 bases. The CDR3 is 14 amino acids. The ends lost 8 bases at V and 3 bases at J; junction bases unmatched: 7. Germline loops: CDR1 SGHTA, CDR2 FQGNSA. CDR3 nucleotide sequence: TGTGCCAGCGGGCGCCGGACAGGTGGAAACACCATATATTTT. This gives the protein CASGRRTGGNTIYF.

The chain has TRBV21-1 and TRBJ1-5; no DNA check was done on the table's D call, TRBD1. TRBV21-1 is a pseudogene. The CDR3 sequence is 12 residues long. The CDR3 coding sequence is TGTGCCCTGGGACATTCTATTAAGCCCCAGCATTTT. Encoded protein: CALGHSIKPQHF.

The chain has TRBV27 and TRBJ2-1, with D unresolved. Germline CDR1 and CDR2: MNHEY and SMNVEV (reference sequence). V lost 5 bases and J 7 bases, leaving 9 bases between the germline ends. The CDR3 extends over 12 amino acids. CDR3 sequence: CASSVSGNEQFF. In DNA form, the CDR3 reads TGTGCCAGCAGTGTAAGTGGGAATGAGCAGTTCTTC.

This rearrangement joins TRBV28 to TRBJ1-2; D may be TRBD1 (6 bases). Germline loops: CDR1 MDHEN, CDR2 SYDVKM. Trimming shortened V by 3 bases and J by 2 bases, and 10 bases separated the two germline ends. CDR3 length equals 14 residues. The CDR3 DNA reads TGTGCCAGCAGTTTTCCCGGACAGAACTATGGCTACACCTTC. This translates into CASSFPGQNYGYTF.

This clone came up many times. The chain combines TRBV5-4 with TRBJ1-2; TRBD1 agrees at 9 bases. CDR3 length: 18 residues. Looked up from germline, CDR1 is SGHNT and CDR2 is YYREEE (reference sequence). After removal of 5 bases from V and 8 bases from J, the junction contained 22 bases not matched to a gene. The DNA for the CDR3 is TGTGCCAGCAGTCCCTCCCTGGGACAGGGATCTCCAGCGAGCGGCTACACCTTC. Translating it yields CASSPSLGQGSPASGYTF.

V gene TRBV3-1 (or the pseudogene TRBV3-2) combines with J gene TRBJ2-1, with D possibly being TRBD2 (5 bases). Germline CDR1 is LGHDT and CDR2 is YNNKEL (reference sequence). V lost 5 bases, J lost 10 bases, and 18 bases lay in between. This CDR3 region has 14 residues. Here the CDR3 reads CASSGGSVSREQFF. Written as DNA, the CDR3 is TGTGCCAGCAGCGGCGGGTCAGTTTCACGCGAGCAGTTCTTC.

This chain connects TRBV7-2 to TRBJ2-7; TRBD2 agrees at 7 bases. Germline V gene data show CDR1 as SGHTA and CDR2 as FQGNSA. The J segment lost 0 bases and the V segment lost 1 base, leaving 3 bases of the junction unmatched. The CDR3 is 15 residues long. The CDR3 reads CASSLVGGISYEQYF. The CDR3 nucleotides read TGTGCCAGCAGCTTAGTGGGGGGGATCTCCTACGAGCAGTACTTC.

CDR3 bases: TGTGCCAGCAGTCGAGGGACTAGCGGGAACACCGGGGAGCTGTTTTTT. It is translated as CASSRGTSGNTGELFF. The chain carries TRBV6-4 and TRBJ2-2, with 11 bases matching TRBD2. The length of the CDR3 is 16 residues. V lost 5 bases to trimming and J lost 1 base; unmatched junction nucleotides: 3. CDR1 is MRHNA, CDR2 SNTAGT, per germline.

The rearrangement uses TRBV6-4 and TRBJ2-3; 8 nucleotides align to TRBD1. Germline assignment: CDR1 MRHNA and CDR2 SNTAGT. The junction had 9 bases not matched to a gene; V was cut back by 10 bases and J by 0 bases. The CDR3 sequence is 15 residues long. The CDR3 DNA sequence: TGTGCCACGAGAAGAGGACAGGGTAGCACAGATACGCAGTATTTT. This sequence encodes CATRRGQGSTDTQYF.

This clone was picked up one time. This chain links TRBV29-1 with TRBJ2-5; D may correspond to TRBD1 or TRBD2 (5 bases each). CDR1 and CDR2 from the germline V gene are SQVTM and ANQGSEA. The germline V and J ends were trimmed by 6 bases and 4 bases, with 15 bases remaining between them. The length of the CDR3 is 13 residues. CDR3 amino acids: CSVEGHSGETQYF. The CDR3 DNA reads as TGCAGCGTCGAGGGGCACTCCGGAGAGACCCAGTACTTC.

This clone was seen once. The DNA of the CDR3 is TGTGCCAGCAGCTCTGAGGGGAATCCTAGCAATCAGCCCCAGCATTTT. This encodes CASSSEGNPSNQPQHF. V usage is TRBV28 and J usage is TRBJ1-5, with D perhaps TRBD1 (5 bases). The CDR3 consists of 16 residues. Germline V gene sequence: CDR1 MDHEN, CDR2 SYDVKM. The V end lost 6 bases, the J end lost 0 bases, and 15 bases lay between the germline ends.

This chain joins TRBV3-1 (or the pseudogene TRBV3-2) and TRBJ2-2; weak D call: TRBD1 (7 bases). The V gene's germline CDR1 is LGHDT and CDR2 YNNKEL (reference sequence). The V end lost 7 bases, the J end lost 4 bases, and 22 bases lay between the germline ends. This CDR3 is 17 amino acids long. In nucleotides, the CDR3 is TGTGCCAGCACCACGAATGGGGGTCAGGGGGGCACCGGGGAGCTGTTTTTT. This sequence encodes CASTTNGGQGGTGELFF.

The gene calls are TRBV28 and TRBJ1-2; D is unresolved. Germline V gene data show CDR1 as MDHEN and CDR2 as SYDVKM. The CDR3 sequence is 11 residues long. Trimming cost V 4 bases and J 4 bases, with 4 bases left between them. CDR3 in amino acids: CASSSVYGYTF. The DNA of the CDR3 is TGTGCCAGCAGTTCGGTCTATGGCTACACCTTC.

The chain uses TRBV30 and TRBJ1-6; TRBD1 matches at 9 bases. CDR3 length: 15 amino acids. Germline V gives CDR1 GTSNPN, CDR2 SVGIG (reference sequence). V dropped 2 bases and J dropped 13; count of bases not matched to a gene: 12. The CDR3 is CAWSYRTGEGFPLHF. CDR3 nucleotides: TGTGCCTGGAGTTACCGGACAGGGGAAGGGTTTCCCCTCCACTTT.

The chain has TRBV6-5 and TRBJ1-5; D call uncertain. The germline CDR1 and CDR2 sequences are MNHEY and SVGAGI. This CDR3 region has 12 residues. V was trimmed by 5 bases and J by 4 bases, leaving 6 bases between them. CDR3 loop: CASSTSNQPQHF. Written as DNA, the CDR3 is TGTGCCAGCAGTACCTCAAATCAGCCCCAGCATTTT.